This TCR beta chain was observed in a study of blood T cell repertoires in COVID-19. Study context: The origin of the acute and convalescent COVID-19 samples was the United States, Italy and Spain. Sources were T cells, B-cell-depleted T cells, or PBMCs; the material itself was cDNA or gDNA.

This clone showed up just a few times. Trimming cost V 6 bases and J 8 bases; bases outside gene matches: 8. Per germline, CDR1 LNHDA and CDR2 SQIVND (reference sequence). This CDR3 region has 13 residues. In the study's own analysis: Researchers report that nucleated cell counts were estimated from reference gene primer amplification. Here immunoSEQ multiplex PCR was the method, and the copy in TCRdb shows in-frame clones only, minus some. The V and J calls and clone size were taken over from that table, and D and trimming were inferred from the DNA. The repertoire includes 180,000 or so clones, just under 85% of them detected once, and approximately 7.7% sits in the top ten.

This sequence originates from a man in his forties who had recovered from COVID-19. The sequenced sample consisted of peripheral blood. The rearrangement uses TRBV19 and TRBJ1-2, with TRBD1 identical over 8 bases. Here the CDR3 reads CASSHRGTGGYTF. The CDR3 DNA follows: TGTGCCAGTAGCCACCGGGGGACAGGCGGCTACACCTTC.